These T cell receptor beta chains were read from a single sample in a study of regulatory T cells in long-lasting Graves disease. TCRdb used MiXCR to reprocess the reads, holding one entry per CDR3 protein. Altogether approximately 840 distinct CDR3 sequences are present, roughly three fifths being singletons, with the ten largest covering roughly 24%. Sequencing used peripheral blood mononuclear cells (PBMCs), obtained with antithyroid drug treatment, in newly diagnosed or persistent Graves disease (not recorded which). The receptors stem from a female donor with Graves disease. CDR3s include the opening cysteine and the closing phenylalanine or tryptophan. Rows may omit the clone size; those that give it use once, few, many or a size class.

CDR3 protein: CAWRSGKNSPLHF
clone size: few
V gene: TRBV30
J gene: TRBJ1-6

CDR3 protein: CASSDQGLGGYTF
clone size: NA
V gene: TRBV2
J gene: TRBJ1-2

CDR3 protein: CASGRGGSTEAFF
clone size: NA
V gene: TRBV27
J gene: TRBJ1-1

CDR3 protein: CASSPQGPTDTQYF
clone size: NA
V gene: TRBV7-2
J gene: TRBJ2-3

CDR3 protein: CASSSVSRANEQFF
clone size: few
V gene: TRBV7-2
J gene: TRBJ2-1

CDR3 protein: CATSSETGLAGANVLTF
clone size: few
V gene: TRBV15
J gene: TRBJ2-6

CDR3 protein: CASRPLGQAGAGELFF
clone size: NA
V gene: TRBV7-2
J gene: TRBJ2-2

CDR3 protein: CASRQGQGYGYTF
clone size: NA
V gene: TRBV3-1
J gene: TRBJ1-2

CDR3 protein: CASTRGTEAFF
clone size: NA
V gene: TRBV5-1
J gene: TRBJ1-1

CDR3 protein: CASSLRGSPDTQYF
clone size: NA
V gene: TRBV28
J gene: TRBJ2-3

CDR3 protein: CASSPHNRADTQYF
clone size: NA
V gene: TRBV7-9
J gene: TRBJ2-3

CDR3 protein: CASSYSELAGQDTQYF
clone size: few
V gene: TRBV6-2/TRBV6-3
J gene: TRBJ2-3

CDR3 protein: CASRGTGHSYEQYF
clone size: NA
V gene: TRBV12-3/TRBV12-4
J gene: TRBJ2-7

CDR3 protein: CASSQDKRDSNYGYTF
clone size: few
V gene: TRBV4-3
J gene: TRBJ1-2

CDR3 protein: CASSYLTGYNEQFF
clone size: NA
V gene: TRBV6-5
J gene: TRBJ2-1

CDR3 protein: CASSLGGRTPGKLFF
clone size: NA
V gene: TRBV11-2
J gene: TRBJ2-2